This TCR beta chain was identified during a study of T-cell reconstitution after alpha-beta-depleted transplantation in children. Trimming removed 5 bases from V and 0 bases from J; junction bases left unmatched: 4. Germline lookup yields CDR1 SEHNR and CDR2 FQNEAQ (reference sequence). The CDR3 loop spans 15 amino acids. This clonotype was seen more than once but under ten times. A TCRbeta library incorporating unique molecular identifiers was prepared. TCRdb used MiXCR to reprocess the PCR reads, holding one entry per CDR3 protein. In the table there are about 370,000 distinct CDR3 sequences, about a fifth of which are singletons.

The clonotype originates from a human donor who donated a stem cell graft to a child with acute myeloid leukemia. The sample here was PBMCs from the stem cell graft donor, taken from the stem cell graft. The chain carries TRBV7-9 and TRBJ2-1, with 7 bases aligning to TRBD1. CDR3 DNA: TGTGCCAGCAGCGCCGGGACAGCCTCCTACAATGAGCAGTTCTTC. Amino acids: CASSAGTASYNEQFF. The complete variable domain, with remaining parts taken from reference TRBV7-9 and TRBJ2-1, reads DTGVSQNPRHKITKRGQNVTFRCDPISEHNRLYWYRQTLGQGPEFLTYFQNEAQLEKSRLLSDRFSAERPKGSFSTLEIQRTEQGDSAMYLCASSAGTASYNEQFFGPGTRLTVL.